Below, 23 T cell receptor beta chains from the same sample are listed, as sequenced in a study of shared clonotypes between healthy human individuals. Profiling relied on immunoSEQ multiplex PCR, and the TCRdb table lists in-frame clones only, not all of them. The table lists 2 million to 2.5 million clones, 90% to 97% of them singletons, with around 0.13% in the top ten. Input material: naive CD4+ T cells sorted from blood. Described subset: CD45RA+ positively selected. These receptors all come from a man aged 18 to 29 in good health.

As for this clone: This specimen includes other DNA sequences encoding the same CDR3. The chain employs TRBV2 and TRBJ1-1; weak D call: TRBD1 (5 bases). Germline V gives CDR1 SNHLY, CDR2 FYNNEI. V dropped 6 bases and J dropped 5 bases, with 13 bases sitting between them. This CDR3 is built from 13 residues. CDR3 sequence: CASSATGITEAFF. In DNA, the CDR3 is TGTGCCAGCAGCGCAACAGGTATAACTGAAGCTTTCTTT.

V and J are TRBV7-2 and TRBJ1-4; D gene unclear. Trimming removed 5 bases at V and 4 bases at J, with 11 bases between. This CDR3 spans 14 amino acids. Germline V gene data show CDR1 as SGHTA and CDR2 as FQGNSA. The CDR3 coding sequence is TGTGCCAGCAGCCTGCGGGTCGGTAATGAAAAACTGTTTTTT. Translated, it gives CASSLRVGNEKLFF.

This sequence joins TRBV18 and TRBJ2-7, with a tentative D call TRBD2 (6 bases). Trimming stripped 11 bases from V and 6 bases from J, with 20 bases between. In germline, CDR1 is KGHSH, CDR2 LQKENI. The CDR3 totals 13 residues. The CDR3 DNA reads TGTGCCGGAGGGACCACCGATGTTGGCGAGCAGTACTTC. Translated: CAGGTTDVGEQYF.

This clone was seen only once. V gene TRBV6-5 combines with J gene TRBJ1-1; TRBD1 matches 12 bases. Germline CDR1 reads MNHEY; CDR2 reads SVGAGI. CDR3 size: 16 residues. The V segment lost 4 bases and the J segment 7 bases; nucleotides outside the gene matches: 10. The CDR3 loop is CASSSLPGQGAHEAFF. In nucleotides, the CDR3 is TGTGCCAGCAGTTCTCTCCCGGGACAGGGGGCCCATGAAGCTTTCTTT.

The J gene is TRBJ1-6, the V gene TRBV6-1, with 8 bases aligning to TRBD1. Germline CDR1 reads MNHNS; CDR2 reads SASEGT. The CDR3 is made up of 16 amino acids. The junction had 7 bases not matched to a gene; V was cut back by 4 bases and J by 5 bases. As DNA, the CDR3 is TGTGCCAGCAGTGCCCTGACGACAGGGGATAATTCACCCCTCCACTTT. This codes for CASSALTTGDNSPLHF.

The chain employs TRBV7-9 and TRBJ1-6; TRBD1 matches 7 bases. The V gene's germline CDR1 is SEHNR and CDR2 FQNEAQ (reference sequence). The CDR3 is 14 residues long. Trimming cost V 5 bases and J 7 bases; bases outside gene matches: 5. Written as DNA, the CDR3 is TGTGCCAGCAGCCCCGGGACAGAAAATTCACCCCTCCACTTT. Encoded protein: CASSPGTENSPLHF. The variable domain in full, with the rest retrieved from reference TRBV7-9 and TRBJ1-6, is DTGVSQNPRHKITKRGQNVTFRCDPISEHNRLYWYRQTLGQGPEFLTYFQNEAQLEKSRLLSDRFSAERPKGSFSTLEIQRTEQGDSAMYLCASSPGTENSPLHFGNGTRLTVT.

The gene calls are TRBV5-1 and TRBJ2-7; 12 bases map to TRBD2. Trimming at V came to 3 bases and at J to 5 bases, leaving 6 bases not matched to a gene. Germline V gene data show CDR1 as SGHRS and CDR2 as YFSETQ. This CDR3 is 15 amino acids long. Here the CDR3 DNA reads TGCGCCAGCAGCTACAGACTAGCGGGAGCCCACGAGCAGTACTTC. As protein: CASSYRLAGAHEQYF.

The chain links TRBV5-1 to TRBJ1-6; TRBD1 might be the D (5 bases). Germline V gives CDR1 SGHRS, CDR2 YFSETQ. The CDR3 has 15 amino acids. The germline V and J ends were trimmed by 1 base and 6 bases, with 11 bases remaining between them. In DNA, the CDR3 is TGCGCCAGCAGCTTGTCCGGGACTAGTAATTCACCCCTCCACTTT. Protein sequence: CASSLSGTSNSPLHF. Variable domain in full (rest from reference TRBV5-1 and TRBJ1-6): KAGVTQTPRYLIKTRGQQVTLSCSPISGHRSVSWYQQTPGQGLQFLFEYFSETQRNKGNFPGRFSGRQFSNSRSEMNVSTLELGDSALYLCASSLSGTSNSPLHFGNGTRLTVT.

A word on this clone: The sample carries other DNA sequences with the same CDR3. CDR3 sequence: CASRTPDTQYF. CDR3 bases: TGTGCCAGCAGAACGCCAGATACGCAGTATTTT. The chain carries TRBV6-5 and TRBJ2-3; no clear D gene. Germline V CDR1 and CDR2: MNHEY, SVGAGI. This CDR3 comprises 11 residues. Trimming shortened V by 6 bases and J by 4 bases, and 5 bases separated the two germline ends.

The V gene is TRBV27, the J gene TRBJ2-5, with D possibly being TRBD2 (7 bases). The CDR3 has 13 amino acids. The germline V gene encodes CDR1 MNHEY and CDR2 SMNVEV (reference sequence). V lost 4 bases and J 5 bases, leaving 11 bases between the germline ends. The DNA of the CDR3 is TGTGCCAGCAGTTCAAAGGGGGGGGAGACCCAGTACTTC. Translated, it gives CASSSKGGETQYF.

This rearrangement joins TRBV11-2 to TRBJ2-7; D could derive from TRBD1 or TRBD2 (5 bases each). V was cut by 6 bases and J by 0 bases, with 9 bases left in between. Germline CDR1 SGHAT, CDR2 FQNNGV. CDR3 length: 13 amino acids. Here the CDR3 reads CASRGVNSYEQYF. As DNA, the CDR3 is TGTGCCAGCAGGGGGGTGAACTCCTACGAGCAGTACTTC. Together with reference TRBV11-2 and TRBJ2-7, the CDR3 gives the full variable domain: EAGVAQSPRYKIIEKRQSVAFWCNPISGHATLYWYQQILGQGPKLLIQFQNNGVVDDSQLPKDRFSAERLKGVDSTLKIQPAKLEDSAVYLCASRGVNSYEQYFGPGTRLTVT.

The count of this clone is one. The chain is built from TRBV29-1 and TRBJ2-2; unclear D gene. Germline V gives CDR1 SQVTM, CDR2 ANQGSEA. Trimming took off 4 bases at V and 5 bases at J, with 11 bases between the two ends. The CDR3 is made up of 13 amino acids. The CDR3: CSVAQDPTGELFF. The CDR3 DNA is TGCAGCGTTGCCCAGGATCCGACCGGGGAGCTGTTTTTT.

This chain links TRBV7-9 with TRBJ2-2; no clear D. The CDR3 totals 12 residues. V lost 1 base to trimming and J lost 7 bases, with 4 bases between them. Germline CDR1 and CDR2: SEHNR and FQNEAQ (reference sequence). CDR3 bases: TGTGCCAGCAGCTTAGACAACGGGGAGCTGTTTTTT. This encodes CASSLDNGELFF.

The rearrangement uses TRBV2 and TRBJ2-3; D gene ambiguous. The CDR3 consists of 14 residues. Germline assignment: CDR1 SNHLY and CDR2 FYNNEI. V was shortened by 5 bases and J by 0 bases, with 9 bases between the two germline ends. The CDR3 reads CASSRKPSTDTQYF. CDR3 sequence (DNA): TGTGCCAGCAGTCGAAAACCCAGCACAGATACGCAGTATTTT.

The V gene is TRBV6-5, the J gene TRBJ1-1; D unresolved. V gave up 2 bases and J gave up 4 bases, with 14 bases separating them. The germline CDR1 and CDR2 sequences are MNHEY and SVGAGI. The length of the CDR3 is 15 residues. Written as DNA, the CDR3 is TGTGCCAGCAGTTACCGCACCTCGGCTCTCACTGAAGCTTTCTTT. Protein: CASSYRTSALTEAFF.

V usage is TRBV27 and J usage is TRBJ2-1, with TRBD2 as a possible D gene (6 bases). Deletions cut 4 bases from V and 0 bases from J, with 10 bases between. The germline V gene encodes CDR1 MNHEY and CDR2 SMNVEV (reference sequence). The length of the CDR3 is 15 residues. CDR3 nucleotide sequence: TGTGCCAGCAGTTCGGAGGGCCCCTCCTACAATGAGCAGTTCTTC. Amino acid sequence: CASSSEGPSYNEQFF.

The gene calls are TRBV5-1 and TRBJ2-7; 7 nucleotides agree with TRBD1. The CDR3 loop spans 15 amino acids. CDR1 and CDR2 from the germline V gene are SGHRS and YFSETQ. After removal of 1 base from V and 3 bases from J, the junction contained 7 bases not matched to a gene. DNA of the CDR3: TGCGCCAGCAGCTTGCAACCGGGGACAGTCTACGAGCAGTACTTC. Its translation is CASSLQPGTVYEQYF.

The chain employs TRBV9 and TRBJ2-1, with 10 nucleotides matching TRBD1. V shed 6 bases and J 2 bases; nucleotides not matched to a gene: 5. The CDR3 loop spans 15 amino acids. Germline-derived CDR1 and CDR2 are SGDLS and YYNGEE. CDR3 residues: CASNPTGGAYNEQFF. CDR3 DNA: TGTGCCAGCAACCCGACAGGGGGCGCCTACAATGAGCAGTTCTTC.

This chain links TRBV4-3 with TRBJ1-5; D might be TRBD1 (5 bases). V was clipped by 0 bases and J by 6 bases, with 9 bases between them. The CDR3 has 14 amino acids. Germline V lookup: CDR1 LGHNA, CDR2 YSLEER. The CDR3 DNA sequence: TGCGCCAGCAGCCAAGACCGGGGACCTCAGCCCCAGCATTTT. Encoded protein: CASSQDRGPQPQHF.

This clone has only a few counts. The chain links TRBV19 to TRBJ1-5, with TRBD1 as a possible D gene (5 bases). Germline CDR1 reads LNHDA; CDR2 reads SQIVND (reference sequence). CDR3 length equals 13 residues. Trimming stripped 3 bases from V and 6 bases from J, with 9 bases between. The CDR3 sequence is CASSMGGTQPQHF. The CDR3 bases are TGTGCCAGTAGTATGGGGGGGACTCAGCCCCAGCATTTT.

The genes are TRBV5-1 and TRBJ2-2; tentatively, D is TRBD1 (7 bases). In germline, CDR1 is SGHRS, CDR2 YFSETQ. Trimming stripped 6 bases from V and 5 bases from J, with 17 bases between. The CDR3 runs to 15 residues. The CDR3 sequence: CASMETGRETGELFF. CDR3 bases: TGCGCCAGCATGGAGACAGGGCGGGAAACCGGGGAGCTGTTTTTT.

The chain couples TRBV6-1 to TRBJ2-5; tentative D call: TRBD1 (6 bases). Deletions cut 4 bases from V and 5 bases from J, with 14 bases between. This CDR3 spans 14 amino acids. Germline loops: CDR1 MNHNS, CDR2 SASEGT. CDR3 bases: TGTGCCAGCAGTGTACAGGGCTTCGGGGAGACCCAGTACTTC. Its protein is CASSVQGFGETQYF.

The rearrangement joins TRBV9 to TRBJ1-2, with TRBD1 matching 9 bases. The CDR3 is 15 residues long. Germline assignment: CDR1 SGDLS and CDR2 YYNGEE. The V and J ends lost 4 bases and 5 bases, in that order; junction bases with no gene match: 9. In DNA, the CDR3 is TGTGCCAGCAGCTCCCACCTCGGGACAGGGTATGGCTACACCTTC. It specifies CASSSHLGTGYGYTF.